This TCR beta chain was captured in a study of radiotherapy plus CTLA-4 blockade in lung cancer. Across the study: With 31% of patients having disease control, objective responses were seen in about 18%.

Details on this clone: Its antigen is not identified.

Overall study findings and caveats: Blood-borne expansion of tumor-derived TCR clones followed radiotherapy plus ipilimumab.

TCRdb's copy holds only in-frame clones and misses some; the assay was immunoSEQ multiplex PCR. This table holds about 59,000 clones, 72% found once. The CDR3 has 15 residues. The germline gives CDR1 SGHRS, CDR2 YFSETQ. V lost 1 base, J lost 6 bases, and 13 bases lay in between. It was focal radiation plus CTLA-4 blockade with ipilimumab that patients with chemo-refractory metastatic non-small-cell lung cancer received. The source of this sequence is a human donor with non-small cell lung cancer whose response to radiotherapy plus ipilimumab could not be evaluated. Material: peripheral blood, obtained from a patient treated with radiotherapy plus ipilimumab. The chain carries TRBV5-1 and TRBJ1-4, with a possible D match to TRBD1 (6 bases). The CDR3 region has the DNA TGCGCCAGCAGCTTGTACGGGGGGCGTGATGAAAAACTGTTTTTT. Amino acid sequence: CASSLYGGRDEKLFF.